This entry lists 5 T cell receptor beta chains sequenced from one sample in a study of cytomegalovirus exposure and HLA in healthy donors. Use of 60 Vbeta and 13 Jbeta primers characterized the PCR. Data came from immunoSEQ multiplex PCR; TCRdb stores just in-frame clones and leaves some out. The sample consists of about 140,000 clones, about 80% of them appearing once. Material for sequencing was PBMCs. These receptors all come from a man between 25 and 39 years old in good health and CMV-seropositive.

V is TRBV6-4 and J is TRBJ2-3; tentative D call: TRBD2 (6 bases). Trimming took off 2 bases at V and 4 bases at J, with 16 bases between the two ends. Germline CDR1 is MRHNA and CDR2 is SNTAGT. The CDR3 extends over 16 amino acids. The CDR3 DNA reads TGTGCCAGCAGTGACAGCGCGGGGCACGAGGCAGATACGCAGTATTTT. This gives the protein CASSDSAGHEADTQYF.

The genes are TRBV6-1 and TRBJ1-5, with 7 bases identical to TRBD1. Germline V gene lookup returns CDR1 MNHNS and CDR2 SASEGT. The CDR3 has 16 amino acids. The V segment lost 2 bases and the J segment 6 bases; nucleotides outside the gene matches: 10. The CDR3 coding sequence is TGTGCCAGCAGTGAAATGAAGGGGGCCATTGGTCAGCCCCAGCATTTT. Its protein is CASSEMKGAIGQPQHF.

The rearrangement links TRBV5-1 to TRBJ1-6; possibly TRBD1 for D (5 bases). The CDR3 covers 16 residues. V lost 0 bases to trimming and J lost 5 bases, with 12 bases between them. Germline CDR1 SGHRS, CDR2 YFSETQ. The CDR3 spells CASSLDRPLDNSPLHF. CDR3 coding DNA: TGCGCCAGCAGCTTGGACAGGCCTCTTGATAATTCACCCCTCCACTTT.

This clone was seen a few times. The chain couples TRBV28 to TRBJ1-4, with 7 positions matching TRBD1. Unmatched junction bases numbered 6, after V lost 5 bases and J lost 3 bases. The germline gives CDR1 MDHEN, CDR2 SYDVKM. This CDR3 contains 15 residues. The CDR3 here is CASSATGVANEKLFF. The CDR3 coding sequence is TGTGCCAGCAGTGCAACAGGGGTGGCTAATGAAAAACTGTTTTTT. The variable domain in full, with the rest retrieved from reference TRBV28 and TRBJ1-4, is DVKVTQSSRYLVKRTGEKVFLECVQDMDHENMFWYRQDPGLGLRLIYFSYDVKMKEKGDIPEGYSVSREKKERFSLILESASTNQTSMYLCASSATGVANEKLFFGSGTQLSVL.

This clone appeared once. The CDR3 reads CASSPQGGPTEAFF. The CDR3 nucleotides read TGTGCCAGCAGCCCCCAGGGGGGCCCCACTGAAGCTTTCTTT. The J gene is TRBJ1-1, the V gene TRBV7-2; 7 nucleotides match TRBD1. The germline gives CDR1 SGHTA, CDR2 FQGNSA. The CDR3 is 14 amino acids. The ends lost 5 bases at V and 4 bases at J; junction bases unmatched: 7. The whole variable domain, filled in from reference TRBV7-2 and TRBJ1-1, reads GAGVSQSPSNKVTEKGKDVELRCDPISGHTALYWYRQSLGQGLEFLIYFQGNSAPDKSGLPSDRFSAERTGGSVSTLTIQRTQQEDSAVYLCASSPQGGPTEAFFGQGTRLTVV.